This T cell receptor (beta chain) was captured by sequencing in a study of identical twins. TCRdb re-derived calls from the 5' RACE reads in MiXCR, one entry per CDR3 protein. The table has approximately 300,000 distinct CDR3 sequences, just under 9.5% seen once. The data also belong to a second study, concerning yellow fever vaccine responses in identical twins.

This sequence was found in a woman aged 18-29 years in good health. Sequencing was performed on CD8+ T cells sorted from blood.

CDR3 DNA sequence: TGTGCCATCGACCAGGCTTCTAGCAATCAGCCCCAGCATTTT. This encodes CAIDQASSNQPQHF. The chain has TRBV28 and TRBJ1-5; no clear D gene. The CDR3 has 14 residues. Trimming removed 10 bases at V and 0 bases at J, with 13 bases between. Germline V gives CDR1 MDHEN, CDR2 SYDVKM.